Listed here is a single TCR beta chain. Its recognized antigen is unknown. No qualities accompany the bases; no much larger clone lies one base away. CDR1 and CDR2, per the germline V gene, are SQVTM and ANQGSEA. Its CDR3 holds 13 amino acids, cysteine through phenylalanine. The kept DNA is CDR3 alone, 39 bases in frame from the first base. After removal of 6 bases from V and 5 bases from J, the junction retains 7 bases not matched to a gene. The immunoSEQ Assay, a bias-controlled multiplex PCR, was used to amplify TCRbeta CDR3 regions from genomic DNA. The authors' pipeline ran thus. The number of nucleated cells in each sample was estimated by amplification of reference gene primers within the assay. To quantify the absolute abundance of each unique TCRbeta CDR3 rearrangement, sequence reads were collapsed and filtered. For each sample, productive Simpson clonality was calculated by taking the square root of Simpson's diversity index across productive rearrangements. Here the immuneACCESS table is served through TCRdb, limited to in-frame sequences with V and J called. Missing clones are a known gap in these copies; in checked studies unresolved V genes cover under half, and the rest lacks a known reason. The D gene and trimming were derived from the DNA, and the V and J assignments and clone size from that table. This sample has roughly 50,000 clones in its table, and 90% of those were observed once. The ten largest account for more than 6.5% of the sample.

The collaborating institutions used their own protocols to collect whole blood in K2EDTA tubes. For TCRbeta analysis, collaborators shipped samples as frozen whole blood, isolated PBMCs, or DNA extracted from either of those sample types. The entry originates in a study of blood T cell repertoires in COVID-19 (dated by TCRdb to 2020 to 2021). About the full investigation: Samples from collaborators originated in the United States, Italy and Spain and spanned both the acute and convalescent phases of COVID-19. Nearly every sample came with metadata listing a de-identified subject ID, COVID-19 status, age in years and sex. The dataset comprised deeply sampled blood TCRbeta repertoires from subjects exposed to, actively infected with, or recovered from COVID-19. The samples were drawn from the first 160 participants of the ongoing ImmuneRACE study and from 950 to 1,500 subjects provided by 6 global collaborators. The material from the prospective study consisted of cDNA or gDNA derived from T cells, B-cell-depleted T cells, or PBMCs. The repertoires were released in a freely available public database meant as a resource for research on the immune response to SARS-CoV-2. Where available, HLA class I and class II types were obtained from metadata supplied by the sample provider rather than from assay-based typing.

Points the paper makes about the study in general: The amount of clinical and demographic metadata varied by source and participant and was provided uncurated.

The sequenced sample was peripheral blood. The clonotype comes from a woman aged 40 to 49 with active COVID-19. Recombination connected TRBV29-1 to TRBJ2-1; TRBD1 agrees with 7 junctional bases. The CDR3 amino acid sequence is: CSVRQGWDNEQFF. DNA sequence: TGCAGCGTCAGACAGGGATGGGACAATGAGCAGTTCTTC.